Given below is one T cell receptor beta chain in context. Researchers prepared the TCRbeta library using unique molecular identifiers, the study reports. TCRdb used MiXCR to reprocess the PCR reads, holding one entry per CDR3 protein. The data hold 500,000 to 600,000 distinct CDR3 sequences, with about 30% observed a single time. This entry belongs to a study of T-cell reconstitution after alpha-beta-depleted transplantation in children. Looked up from germline, CDR1 is SQVTM and CDR2 is ANQGSEA. V shed 2 bases, J shed 5 bases, and the junction held 9 bases outside the gene matches. The length of the CDR3 is 14 residues.

J is TRBJ2-7 and V is TRBV29-1; 7 bases map to TRBD1. The sequences come from PBMCs from the stem cell graft donor, collected from the stem cell graft. The source of this sequence is a human donor who donated a stem cell graft to a child with aplastic anemia. As DNA, the CDR3 is TGCAGCGTTGAACGAAGGGGGCCCAAGGACGAGCAGTACTTC. As protein: CSVERRGPKDEQYF.